This T cell receptor beta chain was identified during a study of shared clonotypes between healthy human individuals (dated by TCRdb to about 2020). Regarding the complete study: A couple of women and a few men aged 18 to 49 years were included in the cohort. For each donor, three plates each were used for CD4 naive and CD4 memory, two plates were used for CD8 naive, and one plate was used for CD8 memory. To estimate repertoire size and how much clonotype sharing occurs between individuals, the study deeply sequenced the blood TCR repertoires of several healthy adults. To increase sequencing depth and limit assay-specific biases, TCR repertoire library preparation and sequencing were carried out by different laboratories using diverse techniques. Each donor's leukapheresis produced roughly between roughly 0.85 and 10 billion PBMCs.

The junction carries 14 bases between V and J, which are trimmed by 1 base and 10 bases respectively. The CDR3, cysteine through phenylalanine, is 14 amino acids long. The only DNA kept is the CDR3, 42 bases in frame from the first base. CDR1 SGHRS and CDR2 YFSETQ are derived from the germline V gene. Comments on this clone: Its antigen remains unidentified. Per-base qualities were not stored, and no clone one base away is much larger.

Using the deep immunoSEQ assay, multiplex PCR amplified TCR CDR3 regions from genomic DNA. Extracted genomic DNA from each cell subset was spread evenly across all wells of several immunoSEQ 96-well plates, with each plate serving as a replicate. For sorted subsets, around 200 ng genomic DNA, equal to 25,000 to 35,000 T cell genomes, was loaded into each replicate PCR. Purified libraries were measured with a Qubit 3.0 fluorometer, size-checked on a Bioanalyzer 2100, and measured again with the KAPA Library Quantification kit. Every immunoSEQ 96-well plate was sequenced on a separate single-read 150-cycle Illumina NextSeq 550 flow cell. The source study handled its data this way. Because the immunoSEQ output included only junctional sequences and no quality scores, the filtering could not be the same as the filtering used for full-length reads. Sequences were annotated with PyIR, a Python wrapper for IgBLAST v1.9, using IMGT germline references to assign V/J genes and CDR3. Reads with weak V/J assignments (E-value above 1e-6), missing CDR3, stop codons, out-of-frame junctions, or ambiguous translated residues were removed. V3J clonotypes were defined by identical inferred V gene, J gene, and CDR3 amino acid sequence. The percentage overlap between two repertoires was calculated by dividing the number of shared unique clonotypes by the size of the smaller repertoire. Three approaches were used to assess repertoire richness: RTK rarefaction, the Chao1 estimator, and Recon v2.1 estimates of unobserved clonotypes. OLGA was used to compute generation probabilities for all TCRbeta clonotypes that the gDNA method yielded from a handful of donors. Imported from immuneACCESS, the table was reduced by TCRdb to in-frame sequences with V and J called. These copies leave out some clones; in studies compared against another copy, an unresolved V gene accounts for under half, and the cause of the remainder is not known. V and J calls and clone size are copied from that table; D and trimming were computed from the DNA. The table for this sample lists approximately 2,200,000 clones; roughly 91% of them were counted only once. 1.5% to 2% of the sample comes from the top ten.

Results and caveats for the whole study, not just this receptor: Based on pairwise subsampling, the degree of clonotype sharing among donors was expected to be affected by sequencing depth. Across several donors, approximately 5% of naive CD4, roughly 3.5% of naive CD8, approximately 2.5% of memory CD4, and around 0.4% of memory CD8 clonotypes were shared. Sampling was restricted to blood, and TCR repertoires in tissue are likely to differ from TCR repertoires in blood. The genetic and exposure-history diversity represented was limited by the small number of donors. Higher generation probabilities were observed for clonotypes shared by all four sorted-subset donors than for non-shared clonotypes. Estimated clonotype richness was generally larger for naive than for memory subsets. Rarefaction of sorted-subset datasets indicated incomplete sequencing despite the large sequencing depth.

CD8 naive samples were obtained by positive selection for CCR7 among CD45RO-negative cells, yielding a CD45RA+CCR7+ population from which TemRA cells were excluded. The donors were healthy, HIV-negative adults who had no recently reported acute infections or vaccinations. All donors were Caucasian adults living in Nashville, Tennessee, USA. Blood was collected by leukapheresis, and PBMCs were isolated by Ficoll-Histopaque density gradient centrifugation and then cryopreserved in liquid nitrogen vapor phase. Analytical flow cytometry was used to check the purity and quantity of each magnetically sorted T cell population. Genomic DNA was isolated from every sorted fraction and measured by UV absorbance on a Nanodrop 2000c.

The sample was naive CD8+ T cells from PBMCs. According to the study, the label for this sample's cell subset or site signals: CD45RA+CCR7+. The rearranged chain carries TRBV5-1 and TRBJ2-2; confidence is insufficient to name the D gene. This sequence was found in a man aged 18-30 years in good health. Some clones in this sample may be carry-over from other donors' samples. The DNA sequence reads TGCGCCAGCAGCTTGTCACATGTGGGCGAGGAGCTGTTTTTT. This encodes CASSLSHVGEELFF. The CDR3, completed at both ends by the reference TRBV5-1 and TRBJ2-2 genes, gives the full variable domain KAGVTQTPRYLIKTRGQQVTLSCSPISGHRSVSWYQQTPGQGLQFLFEYFSETQRNKGNFPGRFSGRQFSNSRSEMNVSTLELGDSALYLCASSLSHVGEELFFGEGSRLTVL.